These 7 T cell receptor beta chains were sequenced from one sample in a study of cytomegalovirus exposure and HLA in healthy donors. The PCR contained 60 Vbeta and 13 Jbeta primers. Some clones are missing from TCRdb's copy, which holds only in-frame ones; the method was immunoSEQ multiplex PCR. Of 150,000 to 200,000 clones in the sample, around four fifths were seen once. What was sequenced was PBMCs. Receptors were obtained from a woman aged 50 to 60 in good health and CMV-seropositive.

The V gene is TRBV27, the J gene TRBJ1-1; maybe TRBD1 (5 bases). CDR1 is MNHEY and CDR2 is SMNVEV in the germline V gene (reference sequence). The V and J ends lost 0 bases and 4 bases respectively, with 15 bases between them. CDR3 length: 16 residues. The CDR3 DNA reads as TGTGCCAGCAGTTTATCGAGGGCAGGGAGGCGCACTGAAGCTTTCTTT. Amino acids: CASSLSRAGRRTEAFF.

The chain links TRBV6-1 to TRBJ1-2; D unresolved. Trimming pared 5 bases from V and 8 bases from J, leaving 9 bases between. From germline, CDR1 is MNHNS and CDR2 SASEGT. This CDR3 has 11 residues. The DNA of the CDR3 is TGTGCCAGCAGTTCCGTGAGGGGCTACACCTTC. Protein sequence: CASSSVRGYTF.

This rearrangement joins TRBV5-6 to TRBJ1-3, with D possibly TRBD1 on 6 matching bases. This CDR3 has 15 residues. Germline V gene data show CDR1 as SGHDT and CDR2 as YYEEEE. With 4 bases removed from V and 4 bases from J, the gap between germline ends came to 15 bases. For the CDR3, the DNA is TGTGCCAGCAGCCTACAGGGACATTCGGGAAACACCATATATTTT. Residues: CASSLQGHSGNTIYF.

V and J are TRBV30 and TRBJ1-5; D not certain. V lost 7 bases and J lost 5, with 12 bases in between. In germline, CDR1 is GTSNPN, CDR2 SVGIG (reference sequence). This CDR3 contains 12 residues. The CDR3 loop is CAYSGGDQPQHF. The CDR3, as DNA: TGTGCCTATTCAGGCGGGGATCAGCCCCAGCATTTT.

The table lists this clone with a few counts. The J gene is TRBJ1-6, the V gene TRBV7-9, with D perhaps TRBD1 (5 bases). Germline assignment: CDR1 SEHNR and CDR2 FQNEAQ (reference sequence). The CDR3 is 13 amino acids. The V gene lost 1 base and the J gene lost 9 bases, with 7 bases spanning the gap. Here the CDR3 DNA reads TGTGCCAGCAGCTTAGGGGGCAGTTCACCCCTCCACTTT. As protein: CASSLGGSSPLHF.

This chain links TRBV29-1 with TRBJ2-1, with D hard to call. CDR1 is SQVTM, CDR2 ANQGSEA, per germline. Trimming took 3 bases from V and 1 from J, leaving 16 bases between them. This CDR3 spans 16 amino acids. CDR3 bases: TGCAGCGTTGAGAGAGGCCACGAAAGGTCCTACAATGAGCAGTTCTTC. It codes for CSVERGHERSYNEQFF.

The gene calls are TRBV11-2 and TRBJ1-5, with TRBD1 matching 8 bases. Trimming cost V 1 base and J 1 base; bases outside gene matches: 0. Germline V gives CDR1 SGHAT, CDR2 FQNNGV. The CDR3 consists of 15 residues. The CDR3 region is CASSLGQGSNQPQHF. The CDR3 nucleotides are TGTGCCAGCAGCTTAGGACAGGGGAGCAATCAGCCCCAGCATTTT.